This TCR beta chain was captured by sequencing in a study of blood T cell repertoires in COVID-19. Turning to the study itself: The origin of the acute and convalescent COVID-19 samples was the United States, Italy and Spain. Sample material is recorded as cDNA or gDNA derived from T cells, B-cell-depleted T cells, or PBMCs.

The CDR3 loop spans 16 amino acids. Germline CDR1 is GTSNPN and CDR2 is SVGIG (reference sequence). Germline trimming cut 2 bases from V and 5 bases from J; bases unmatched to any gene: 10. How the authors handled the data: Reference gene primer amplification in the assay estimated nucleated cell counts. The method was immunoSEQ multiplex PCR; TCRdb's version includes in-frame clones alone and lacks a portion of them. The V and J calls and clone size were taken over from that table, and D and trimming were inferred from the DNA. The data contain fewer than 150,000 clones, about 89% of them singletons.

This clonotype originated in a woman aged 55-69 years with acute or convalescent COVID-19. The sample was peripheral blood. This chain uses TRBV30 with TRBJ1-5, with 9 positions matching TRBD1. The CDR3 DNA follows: TGTGCCTGGAGTCCCTTCTCAACAGGGGGCGATCAGCCCCAGCATTTT. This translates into CAWSPFSTGGDQPQHF.